This T cell receptor beta chain was captured by sequencing in a study of blood T cell repertoires in COVID-19 (dated by TCRdb to 2019 to 2021). The study in broad terms: The collaborator samples originated in the United States, Italy and Spain and spanned the acute and convalescent phases of COVID-19. Subjects who had been exposed to COVID-19, were actively infected with it, or had recovered from it provided the deeply sampled blood TCRbeta repertoires that made up the dataset. The prospective study material was composed of cDNA or gDNA derived from T cells, B-cell-depleted T cells, or PBMCs. Nearly every sample came with metadata listing a de-identified subject ID, COVID-19 status, age in years and sex. Where available, HLA class I and class II types were obtained from metadata supplied by the sample provider rather than from assay-based typing. A freely available public database, intended as a resource for researchers studying the immune response to SARS-CoV-2, is where the repertoires were released. The samples were drawn from the first 160 participants of the ongoing ImmuneRACE study and from over a thousand subjects provided by 6 global collaborators.

TCRbeta CDR3 regions were amplified from genomic DNA by means of the immunoSEQ Assay, a bias-controlled multiplex PCR. The authors processed their data as follows. Nucleated cell counts per sample were estimated from amplification of reference gene primers within the assay. Sequence reads were collapsed and filtered to measure the absolute abundance of every unique TCRbeta CDR3 rearrangement. For each sample, productive Simpson clonality was calculated by taking the square root of Simpson's diversity index across productive rearrangements. TCRdb obtained this table from immuneACCESS and retained in-frame rearrangements with V and J assigned. These tables miss some clones; where compared with another copy, unresolved V genes account for less than half of the shortfall, and the remainder is unexplained. V, J and clone size derive from that table, while D and trimming were established from the DNA sequence. The sample table lists a few hundred thousand clones, approximately 89% of them with a count of one. Around 4% of the sample rests with the top ten.

Points the paper makes about the study in general: Clinical and demographic metadata were provided uncurated, with the amount varying by source and participant.

One collaborating source in Seattle enrolled patients during active infection and followed them longitudinally through the course of disease. Each collaborating institution followed its own protocols to collect whole blood in K2EDTA tubes. Collaborator samples were shipped for TCRbeta analysis as frozen whole blood, isolated PBMCs, or DNA extracted from either sample type. Of note for this clone: Its target antigen remains unknown. Per-nucleotide qualities are absent, and no much larger clonotype sits a single base away.

The sample consisted of peripheral blood. The sequence was collected from a woman aged 55-75 years with COVID-19, enrolled during active disease.

The DNA is TGTGCCAGCAGCCTCCCCGGGACTCAACTTATCGAGGCCCAGTACTTC. This translates into CASSLPGTQLIEAQYF. The V and J segments used are TRBV7-2 and TRBJ2-5; TRBD2 is possibly the D segment (6 matching bases). Based on the germline V gene, the CDR1 and CDR2 sequences are SGHTA and FQGNSA. The V end loses 5 bases and the J end loses 9 bases, and a stretch of 25 bases separates them. The CDR3 sequence holds 16 residues, the cysteine and phenylalanine included. The CDR3 DNA has 48 bases and is translated from base 1.